The 32 T cell receptor beta chains reported below all come from one sample, sequenced in a study of blood T cell repertoires in COVID-19. Assay: immunoSEQ multiplex PCR; the TCRdb copy retains only in-frame clones and omits some. The table shows about 110,000 clones, with approximately 79% occurring only once. The sequencing sample was made of peripheral blood. Receptors were obtained from a woman older than 75 with active or convalescent COVID-19.

This chain uses TRBV6-5 with TRBJ2-5, with TRBD2 identical over 11 bases. Unmatched junction bases numbered 6, after V lost 5 bases and J lost 4 bases. This CDR3 is 15 amino acids long. CDR1 is MNHEY, CDR2 SVGAGI, per germline. CDR3 DNA: TGTGCCAGCAGTATAGCGGGAGGGCTCGGAGAGACCCAGTACTTC. Translated: CASSIAGGLGETQYF.

The V gene is TRBV2, the J gene TRBJ2-1, with D perhaps TRBD2 (6 bases). Trimming took off 3 bases at V and 6 bases at J, with 15 bases between the two ends. CDR3 length: 15 amino acids. Looked up from germline, CDR1 is SNHLY and CDR2 is FYNNEI. The CDR3 region has the DNA TGTGCCAGCAGTGATATTAGCGGAGCTCTCAATGAGCAGTTCTTC. It encodes CASSDISGALNEQFF. Full variable domain (remainder filled in from reference TRBV2 and TRBJ2-1): EPEVTQTPSHQVTQMGQEVILRCVPISNHLYFYWYRQILGQKVEFLVSFYNNEISEKSEIFDDQFSVERPDGSNFTLKIRSTKLEDSAMYFCASSDISGALNEQFFGPGTRLTVL.

Only a few counts were recorded for this clone. This rearrangement joins TRBV5-1 to TRBJ1-3, with a tentative D call TRBD1 (6 bases). The length of the CDR3 is 16 residues. In germline, CDR1 is SGHRS, CDR2 YFSETQ. With 4 bases removed from V and 0 bases from J, the gap between germline ends came to 14 bases. This CDR3 is CASSRTDSPSGNTIYF. In DNA form, the CDR3 reads TGCGCCAGCAGCCGGACAGACTCCCCCTCTGGAAACACCATATATTTT.

The chain employs TRBV18 and TRBJ2-1; 11 bases line up with TRBD2. Trimming took 0 bases from V and 7 from J; bases not matched to a gene: 2. Germline assignment: CDR1 KGHSH and CDR2 LQKENI. The CDR3 is 15 residues long. CDR3 nucleotides: TGTGCCAGCTCACCACCTAGCGGGAGGGCAAATGAGCAGTTCTTC. Amino acid sequence: CASSPPSGRANEQFF.

The rearrangement links TRBV7-2 to TRBJ2-1, with a possible D match to TRBD1 (7 bases). Germline V CDR1 and CDR2: SGHTA, FQGNSA. CDR3 size: 16 residues. V was trimmed by 2 bases and J by 5 bases, leaving 16 bases between them. CDR3 sequence (DNA): TGTGCCAGCAGCTTACGGCAGGGGGGTGCGGACAATGAGCAGTTCTTC. Its translation is CASSLRQGGADNEQFF.

CDR3 nucleotide sequence: TGTGCCAGCAGTCCGACAGGCTCCAATGAGCAGTTCTTC. Residues: CASSPTGSNEQFF. The rearrangement uses TRBV27 and TRBJ2-1, with a tentative D call TRBD1 (6 bases). The CDR3 is 13 amino acids. V dropped 5 bases and J dropped 6 bases, with 11 bases sitting between them. Germline lookup yields CDR1 MNHEY and CDR2 SMNVEV (reference sequence).

This chain connects TRBV2 to TRBJ2-7; D may be TRBD2 (6 bases). The CDR3 consists of 15 residues. Trimming shortened V by 3 bases and J by 4 bases, and 16 bases separated the two germline ends. Germline-derived CDR1 and CDR2 are SNHLY and FYNNEI. The CDR3 protein is CASSEAASARYEQYF. CDR3 bases: TGTGCCAGCAGTGAGGCAGCTAGCGCCCGATACGAGCAGTACTTC.

The gene calls are TRBV5-1 and TRBJ1-3; TRBD1 matches at 8 bases. V shed 0 bases, J shed 0 bases, and the junction held 8 bases outside the gene matches. The CDR3 runs 18 residues. Germline V lookup: CDR1 SGHRS, CDR2 YFSETQ. CDR3 in amino acids: CASSLAPGGLSSGNTIYF. CDR3 nucleotides: TGCGCCAGCAGCTTGGCCCCAGGGGGCCTTAGCTCTGGAAACACCATATATTTT. The variable domain in full, with the rest retrieved from reference TRBV5-1 and TRBJ1-3, is KAGVTQTPRYLIKTRGQQVTLSCSPISGHRSVSWYQQTPGQGLQFLFEYFSETQRNKGNFPGRFSGRQFSNSRSEMNVSTLELGDSALYLCASSLAPGGLSSGNTIYFGEGSWLTVV.

The V and J genes are TRBV6-5 and TRBJ1-2; TRBD1 might be the D (6 bases). The CDR3 contains 15 residues. Germline CDR1 reads MNHEY; CDR2 reads SVGAGI. V dropped 2 bases and J dropped 2 bases, with 12 bases sitting between them. CDR3 protein: CASSYARGINYGYTF. CDR3 DNA: TGTGCCAGCAGTTACGCCAGGGGAATAAACTATGGCTACACCTTC.

This sequence joins TRBV18 and TRBJ2-3; D is unclear. V was shortened by 3 bases and J by 2 bases, with 6 bases between the two germline ends. Germline loops: CDR1 KGHSH, CDR2 LQKENI. The CDR3 consists of 13 residues. The CDR3 protein is CASSPAFTDTQYF. Here the CDR3 DNA reads TGTGCCAGCTCACCGGCCTTCACAGATACGCAGTATTTT.

The chain employs TRBV5-1 and TRBJ2-7, with 12 bases matching TRBD2. The junction had 8 bases not matched to a gene; V was cut back by 6 bases and J by 1 base. In germline, CDR1 is SGHRS, CDR2 YFSETQ. The CDR3 extends over 16 amino acids. The CDR3 loop reads CASTLLAGGPSYEQYF. CDR3 DNA sequence: TGCGCCAGCACTCTCCTAGCGGGAGGGCCGTCCTACGAGCAGTACTTC. Based on the CDR3 plus reference TRBV5-1 and TRBJ2-7, the full variable domain is KAGVTQTPRYLIKTRGQQVTLSCSPISGHRSVSWYQQTPGQGLQFLFEYFSETQRNKGNFPGRFSGRQFSNSRSEMNVSTLELGDSALYLCASTLLAGGPSYEQYFGPGTRLTVT.

The sample holds a few counts of this clone. V is TRBV7-9 and J is TRBJ2-1; TRBD2 agrees at 13 bases. Unmatched junction bases numbered 13, after V lost 5 bases and J lost 6 bases. From germline, CDR1 is SEHNR and CDR2 FQNEAQ (reference sequence). The length of the CDR3 is 18 residues. CDR3 sequence reads: CASSQTPGLAGTGNEQFF. Here the CDR3 DNA reads TGTGCCAGCAGCCAAACTCCGGGACTAGCGGGAACGGGCAATGAGCAGTTCTTC.

The chain employs TRBV7-8 and TRBJ2-7; D is perhaps TRBD1 or TRBD2 (6 bases each). V was pared by 5 bases and J by 4 bases, with 12 bases between. Germline V gene lookup returns CDR1 SGHVS and CDR2 FQNEAQ. CDR3 size: 13 residues. The CDR3, as DNA: TGTGCCAGCAGCCGACAGGAGGGTTACGAGCAGTACTTC. It is translated as CASSRQEGYEQYF.

The chain combines TRBV6-5 with TRBJ2-2; D may be TRBD2 (6 bases). The CDR3 is 14 amino acids. Germline V gene lookup returns CDR1 MNHEY and CDR2 SVGAGI. V lost 8 bases, J lost 2 bases, and 12 bases lay in between. The CDR3 region is CASVGSLNTGELFF. The CDR3, as DNA: TGTGCCAGCGTCGGGAGTTTAAACACCGGGGAGCTGTTTTTT.

The V gene is TRBV21-1, the J gene TRBJ2-7; the table's D gene call, TRBD2, was not cross checked with the DNA. TRBV21-1 is a known pseudogene. The CDR3 extends over 15 amino acids. The CDR3 spells CASSKEGTRGYEQYF. CDR3 DNA: TGTGCCAGCAGCAAGGAGGGGACTAGAGGCTACGAGCAGTACTTC.

CDR3 region: CASSDQFGTDNEKLFF. The CDR3 DNA follows: TGTGCCAGCAGTGATCAGTTTGGGACAGATAATGAAAAACTGTTTTTT. V is TRBV6-1 and J is TRBJ1-4, with TRBD1 identical over 7 bases. CDR1 MNHNS and CDR2 SASEGT come from the germline V gene. The CDR3 has 16 amino acids. Losses at the gene ends were 3 bases for V and 4 bases for J; bases not matched to a gene: 8.

The chain recombines TRBV28 with TRBJ2-2; possibly TRBD2 for D (6 bases). CDR3 length: 15 amino acids. CDR1 is MDHEN and CDR2 is SYDVKM in the germline V gene. Deletions cut 6 bases from V and 0 bases from J, with 11 bases between. The CDR3 nucleotides are TGTGCCAGCAGGCTGACTAGGCCGAACACCGGGGAGCTGTTTTTT. Translated, it gives CASRLTRPNTGELFF.

The chain combines TRBV11-2 with TRBJ1-2; 8 bases match TRBD1. CDR1 is SGHAT and CDR2 is FQNNGV in the germline V gene. The CDR3 extends over 14 amino acids. V dropped 1 base and J dropped 5; count of bases not matched to a gene: 3. The DNA of the CDR3 is TGTGCCAGCAGCTTAGTGGACAGGGTATATGGCTACACCTTC. Translation: CASSLVDRVYGYTF.

The rearrangement joins TRBV3-1 (or the pseudogene TRBV3-2) to TRBJ2-7, with 7 bases that match TRBD2. The J segment lost 9 bases and the V segment lost 4 bases, leaving 9 bases of the junction unmatched. CDR1 LGHDT and CDR2 YNNKEL come from the germline V gene (reference sequence). The CDR3 length is 13 residues. The CDR3 region has the DNA TGTGCCAGCAGCCCCTTTTTGACTAGCCCGCAGTACTTC. This translates into CASSPFLTSPQYF.

The chain couples TRBV6-5 to TRBJ2-7; 9 nucleotides match TRBD1. Trimming removed 2 bases from V and 3 bases from J; junction bases left unmatched: 2. CDR1 and CDR2 (germline): MNHEY, SVGAGI. CDR3 length: 14 amino acids. This CDR3 reads CASSYGGQGYEQYF. In nucleotides, the CDR3 is TGTGCCAGCAGTTACGGGGGACAGGGCTACGAGCAGTACTTC.

This clone came up a few times. The chain employs TRBV29-1 and TRBJ2-1; TRBD1 aligns across 7 bases. The length of the CDR3 is 14 residues. Per the germline V gene, CDR1 is SQVTM and CDR2 is ANQGSEA. V shed 1 base and J 8 bases; nucleotides not matched to a gene: 8. The CDR3 nucleotides read TGCAGCGTTGAAGGGGGAACAGGGGTCGATGAGCAGTTCTTC. It yields the protein CSVEGGTGVDEQFF.

This clone was counted between two and nine times. Within the sample, other DNA sequences also encode this same CDR3. The DNA of the CDR3 is TGTGCCAGCAGCGAAACTAGGATATCCAAAAACATTCAGTACTTC. Amino acid sequence: CASSETRISKNIQYF. This chain connects TRBV5-6 to TRBJ2-4; a possible D gene is TRBD2 (5 bases). CDR1 is SGHDT, CDR2 YYEEEE, per germline. V was trimmed by 4 bases and J by 2 bases, leaving 13 bases between them. The CDR3 is made up of 15 amino acids.

The chain uses TRBV4-1 and TRBJ1-1; a possible D gene is TRBD1 (6 bases). V was cut by 8 bases and J by 4 bases, with 11 bases left in between. Per germline, CDR1 MGHRA and CDR2 YSYEKL. The CDR3 is made up of 12 amino acids. The CDR3 DNA reads TGCGCCAGCTCCAGGGGTGGCACTGAAGCTTTCTTT. It specifies CASSRGGTEAFF.

The chain links TRBV6-6 to TRBJ1-2; TRBD1 is a possible D gene (5 bases). The CDR3 runs 15 residues. Deletions cut 2 bases from V and 4 bases from J, with 14 bases between. Germline assignment: CDR1 MNHNY and CDR2 SVGAGI (reference sequence). The CDR3 bases are TGTGCCAGCAGTTACGGACGCAGGGTACGCTATGGCTACACCTTC. It is translated as CASSYGRRVRYGYTF.

This clone was observed once. The chain has TRBV19 and TRBJ2-2; 9 bases match TRBD2. The CDR3 sequence is 16 residues long. CDR1 is LNHDA and CDR2 is SQIVND in the germline V gene (reference sequence). J was trimmed by 3 bases and V by 5 bases; bases with no gene match: 7. The CDR3 spells CASSPGTSTDTGELFF. The CDR3 DNA reads TGTGCCAGTAGTCCAGGGACTAGCACGGACACCGGGGAGCTGTTTTTT.

V gene TRBV11-2 combines with J gene TRBJ2-2, with 7 bases aligning to TRBD1. The CDR3 is 19 residues long. Germline values: CDR1 SGHAT, CDR2 FQNNGV. The J segment lost 4 bases and the V segment lost 5 bases, leaving 19 bases of the junction unmatched. The CDR3 here is CASSGRDSKGGPSTGELFF. For the CDR3, the DNA is TGTGCCAGCAGCGGCCGGGACAGTAAAGGAGGACCAAGCACCGGGGAGCTGTTTTTT.

This clone was recorded once. For the CDR3, the DNA is TGTGCCAGCAGGCGAGCGGGGCGTTCCTACGAGCAGTACTTC. Protein product: CASRRAGRSYEQYF. This sequence joins TRBV28 and TRBJ2-7; 7 bases agree with TRBD2. CDR3 size: 14 residues. Germline V gene data show CDR1 as MDHEN and CDR2 as SYDVKM. V shed 6 bases and J 1 base; nucleotides not matched to a gene: 6.

The chain joins TRBV9 to TRBJ2-3; weak D call: TRBD2 (5 bases). Germline CDR1 reads SGDLS; CDR2 reads YYNGEE. The germline V and J ends were trimmed by 3 bases and 0 bases, with 8 bases remaining between them. The CDR3 runs to 14 residues. The DNA of the CDR3 is TGTGCCAGCAGCGCCAGGACTAGCACAGATACGCAGTATTTT. The encoded protein is CASSARTSTDTQYF.

This chain links TRBV7-2 with TRBJ2-7; 10 bases fit TRBD1. The length of the CDR3 is 15 residues. Germline-derived CDR1 and CDR2 are SGHTA and FQGNSA. The V segment lost 0 bases and the J segment 3 bases; nucleotides outside the gene matches: 2. For the CDR3, the DNA is TGTGCCAGCAGCTTAGCTGGGACAGGGGACTACGAGCAGTACTTC. This encodes CASSLAGTGDYEQYF.

This clone was detected a few times. This chain connects TRBV29-1 to TRBJ2-1, with D possibly matching TRBD1 (5 bases). The V gene's germline CDR1 is SQVTM and CDR2 ANQGSEA. This CDR3 region has 15 residues. V lost 4 bases, J lost 0 bases, and 13 bases lay in between. CDR3 sequence reads: CSVAGHPSSYNEQFF. The CDR3 DNA follows: TGCAGCGTTGCAGGACACCCGAGCTCCTACAATGAGCAGTTCTTC.

The V and J genes are TRBV19 and TRBJ2-3; D is unclear. Trimming took 8 bases from V and 0 from J, leaving 18 bases between them. CDR1 and CDR2 (germline): LNHDA, SQIVND (reference sequence). The CDR3 sequence is 16 residues long. The CDR3, as DNA: TGTGCCAGTTCTCGTTTCCTAGAACCTAGCACAGATACGCAGTATTTT. Translation gives CASSRFLEPSTDTQYF.

This chain joins TRBV27 and TRBJ2-3; 12 bases agree with TRBD2. The CDR3 has 15 amino acids. The J segment lost 4 bases and the V segment lost 6 bases, leaving 5 bases of the junction unmatched. CDR1 and CDR2 from the germline V gene are MNHEY and SMNVEV (reference sequence). The CDR3, as DNA: TGTGCCAGCAGAACTAGCGGGGGGTCCCCAGATACGCAGTATTTT. It yields the protein CASRTSGGSPDTQYF.